Presented here are 23 T cell receptor beta chains from one specimen sequenced in a study of identical twins. Each CDR3 protein is one row after TCRdb ran MiXCR on the 5' RACE reads. The sample includes 250,000 to 350,000 distinct CDR3 sequences, about 8.9% seen only once; the top ten take around 2.1%. These same data were also listed under a study on yellow fever vaccine responses in identical twins.

Source material: memory (CD45RO+) T cells sorted from blood. Source of these receptors: a woman between 18 and 29 years old in good health.

This clonotype came up many times. CDR3 DNA: TGCGCCAGCAGCCAAGGAAGAGGGGATGATCGACCCCAGCATTTT. Translating gives CASSQGRGDDRPQHF. V is TRBV4-1 and J is TRBJ1-5, with D maybe TRBD1 (5 bases). V was clipped by 1 base and J by 10 bases, with 17 bases between them. CDR1 MGHRA and CDR2 YSYEKL come from the germline V gene. The length of the CDR3 is 15 residues.

This clonotype was seen at least ten times. The V and J genes are TRBV28 and TRBJ2-5; D ambiguous. The CDR3 loop spans 15 amino acids. Trimming left V 3 bases short and J 0 bases short, with 11 bases between. CDR1 is MDHEN and CDR2 is SYDVKM in the germline V gene. CDR3 sequence (DNA): TGTGCCAGCAGTTTTAGCCCGACGAACCAAGAGACCCAGTACTTC. This gives the protein CASSFSPTNQETQYF. Based on the CDR3 plus reference TRBV28 and TRBJ2-5, the full variable domain is DVKVTQSSRYLVKRTGEKVFLECVQDMDHENMFWYRQDPGLGLRLIYFSYDVKMKEKGDIPEGYSVSREKKERFSLILESASTNQTSMYLCASSFSPTNQETQYFGPGTRLLVL.

The sample holds a few counts of this clonotype. The chain employs TRBV4-2 and TRBJ1-1; unclear D gene. Germline CDR1 is LGHNA and CDR2 is YNFKEQ. The CDR3 extends over 15 amino acids. Trimming stripped 0 bases from V and 4 bases from J, with 12 bases between. In DNA, the CDR3 is TGTGCCAGCAGCCAAGACAGACACTTTATCACTGAAGCTTTCTTT. This translates into CASSQDRHFITEAFF.

The chain couples TRBV5-1 to TRBJ2-1; 11 nucleotides align to TRBD1. The CDR3 runs to 16 residues. Germline CDR1 is SGHRS and CDR2 is YFSETQ. V trimming: 5 bases; J trimming: 3 bases; junction bases outside the gene matches: 7. The CDR3 reads CASSRTGTGGYNEQFF. The CDR3 coding sequence is TGCGCCAGCAGTAGGACCGGGACAGGGGGCTACAATGAGCAGTTCTTC.

This clonotype was counted ten times or more. The rearrangement joins TRBV20-1 to TRBJ1-5, with unresolved D. This CDR3 contains 14 residues. The ends were cut back, 0 bases at V and 3 bases at J, with 9 bases in the middle. Germline V gene sequence: CDR1 DFQATT, CDR2 SNEGSKA (reference sequence). Here the CDR3 DNA reads TGCAGTGCTAGAGATCGAACAATCAATCAGCCCCAGCATTTT. Translation: CSARDRTINQPQHF.

This rearrangement joins TRBV5-5 to TRBJ1-4, with TRBD1 as a possible D gene (5 bases). CDR1 and CDR2 from the germline V gene are SGHKS and YYEKEE (reference sequence). The CDR3 is 16 residues long. V was trimmed by 1 base and J by 8 bases, leaving 18 bases between them. CDR3: CASSLPSTGVGEKLFF. The CDR3 DNA reads as TGTGCCAGCAGCTTGCCGTCCACAGGAGTTGGGGAAAAACTGTTTTTT.

The chain couples TRBV7-9 to TRBJ2-7; D is uncertain. Germline V CDR1 and CDR2: SEHNR, FQNEAQ (reference sequence). This CDR3 is built from 15 residues. The germline V and J ends were trimmed by 3 bases and 2 bases, with 14 bases remaining between them. CDR3 DNA: TGTGCCAGCAGCTTGGACCGAGACCTCCCCTACGAGCAGTACTTC. Amino acids: CASSLDRDLPYEQYF.

At least ten counts were recorded for this clonotype. The chain links TRBV4-1 to TRBJ2-3, with D tentatively TRBD2 (7 bases). The CDR3 is made up of 16 amino acids. Trimming took off 3 bases at V and 5 bases at J, with 18 bases between the two ends. CDR1 and CDR2 (germline): MGHRA, YSYEKL. The CDR3 spells CASSHGGRERGDTQYF. In nucleotides, the CDR3 is TGCGCCAGCAGCCATGGGGGGCGGGAGAGGGGAGATACGCAGTATTTT.

This clonotype has only a few counts. The chain uses TRBV6-1 and TRBJ2-1, with unresolved D. Germline V gives CDR1 MNHNS, CDR2 SASEGT. This CDR3 is 13 amino acids long. V was pared by 7 bases and J by 9 bases, with 16 bases between. The CDR3 DNA reads as TGTGCCAGCAAGGTCCCCGGGTTGGGTGAGCAGTTCTTC. This encodes CASKVPGLGEQFF.

The gene calls are TRBV18 and TRBJ2-5, with 10 bases lining up with TRBD1. With 5 bases clipped from V and 9 bases from J, the junction kept 3 bases outside the gene matches. In germline, CDR1 is KGHSH, CDR2 LQKENI. The CDR3 is 12 residues long. The CDR3 nucleotides read TGTGCCAGCTCAACGGGACAGGGGCCCCAGTACTTC. Amino acids: CASSTGQGPQYF.

The table lists this clonotype with a count of one. The gene calls are TRBV7-9 and TRBJ2-7, with TRBD1 matching 10 bases. The J segment lost 5 bases and the V segment lost 4 bases, leaving 8 bases of the junction unmatched. The germline gives CDR1 SEHNR, CDR2 FQNEAQ (reference sequence). This CDR3 comprises 15 residues. CDR3 nucleotides: TGTGCCAGCAGCTCCACCGGGACAGGGGCCCACGAGCAGTACTTC. This gives the protein CASSSTGTGAHEQYF.

Concerning this clonotype itself: Possible read error: a much larger clone is one base away. The rearrangement joins TRBV12-3 or TRBV12-4 to TRBJ2-2, with D tentatively TRBD1 (6 bases). This CDR3 contains 13 residues. The chain's CDR3 is CASSLRGTGELYF. CDR3 sequence (DNA): TGTGCCAGCAGTTTGAGGGGGACCGGGGAGCTGTATTTT.

The chain joins TRBV10-3 to TRBJ1-1; D ambiguous. Germline CDR1 and CDR2: ENHRY and SYGVKD. The CDR3 consists of 11 residues. Trimming took off 10 bases at V and 4 bases at J, with 10 bases between the two ends. The CDR3 region has the DNA TGTGCCACACAGACGAGCACTGAAGCTTTCTTT. Residues: CATQTSTEAFF.

This clonotype has a count of ten or more. This chain connects TRBV6-5 to TRBJ2-1; D is undetermined. Germline CDR1 and CDR2: MNHEY and SVGAGI. The CDR3 has 13 amino acids. Trimming left V 4 bases short and J 4 bases short, with 8 bases between. Written as DNA, the CDR3 is TGTGCCAGCAGTTGGGGAACGTACAATGAGCAGTTCTTC. Encoded protein: CASSWGTYNEQFF.

J is TRBJ2-7 and V is TRBV5-1; no reliable D call. Germline CDR1 SGHRS, CDR2 YFSETQ. CDR3 length: 11 amino acids. V gave up 7 bases and J gave up 0 bases, with 5 bases separating them. The CDR3 nucleotides are TGCGCCAGCCGCCGCTCCTACGAGCAGTACGTC. Translated, it gives CASRRSYEQYV.

This clonotype appeared many times. The chain is built from TRBV10-3 and TRBJ2-7; 9 bases fit TRBD1. The V gene's germline CDR1 is ENHRY and CDR2 SYGVKD. CDR3 length equals 14 residues. V dropped 6 bases and J dropped 2; count of bases not matched to a gene: 5. CDR3 residues: CAISRTGATYEQYF. In DNA form, the CDR3 reads TGTGCCATCAGCAGGACAGGGGCTACCTACGAGCAGTACTTC.

Ten or more counts support this clonotype. The chain employs TRBV12-3 or TRBV12-4 and TRBJ2-1, with a weak D call TRBD2 (5 bases). This CDR3 spans 15 amino acids. With 3 bases removed from V and 4 bases from J, the gap between germline ends came to 13 bases. The CDR3 loop is CASSFSGYRYNEQFF. The CDR3 DNA follows: TGTGCCAGCAGTTTCTCGGGATATAGGTACAATGAGCAGTTCTTC.

This chain uses TRBV10-3 with TRBJ2-3; D uncertain. This CDR3 is 10 amino acids long. Trimming left V 8 bases short and J 3 bases short, with 3 bases between. Germline loops: CDR1 ENHRY, CDR2 SYGVKD. The CDR3, as DNA: TGTGCCATCGGAACAGATACGCAGTATTTT. It yields the protein CAIGTDTQYF.

In its sample, this clonotype was seen a few times. The genes are TRBV7-8 and TRBJ1-5; a weak D match, TRBD1 (5 bases). The CDR3 totals 13 residues. Trimming took 4 bases from V and 5 from J, leaving 9 bases between them. The germline CDR1 and CDR2 sequences are SGHVS and FQNEAQ. CDR3 amino acids: CASSSGTHQPQHF. CDR3 nucleotide sequence: TGTGCCAGCAGCTCCGGGACCCATCAGCCCCAGCATTTT.

This chain links TRBV2 with TRBJ2-7; D is uncertain. The V gene's germline CDR1 is SNHLY and CDR2 FYNNEI. CDR3 size: 13 residues. With 3 bases removed from V and 3 bases from J, the gap between germline ends came to 9 bases. CDR3 loop: CASSDGPFYEQYF. CDR3 sequence (DNA): TGTGCCAGCAGTGATGGCCCCTTCTACGAGCAGTACTTC.

This clonotype was seen ten or more times. This sequence joins TRBV5-5 and TRBJ2-1; TRBD1 matches at 9 bases. V trimming: 0 bases; J trimming: 4 bases; junction bases outside the gene matches: 5. The CDR3 is 16 amino acids. CDR1 and CDR2 from the germline V gene are SGHKS and YYEKEE (reference sequence). The CDR3 DNA reads as TGTGCCAGCAGCTTGGGGCTGGGACAGGGTTACAATGAGCAGTTCTTC. This sequence encodes CASSLGLGQGYNEQFF.

The chain recombines TRBV24-1 with TRBJ2-7, with D possibly TRBD1 on 5 matching bases. With 9 bases removed from V and 0 bases from J, the gap between germline ends came to 14 bases. The V gene's germline CDR1 is KGHDR and CDR2 SFDVKD. This CDR3 region has 14 residues. CDR3 loop: CATCQQVSSYEQYF. In DNA form, the CDR3 reads TGTGCCACCTGTCAACAGGTGAGCTCCTACGAGCAGTACTTC.

This clonotype was observed once. A much bigger clone sits one base away, suggesting this may be a read error. The CDR3 coding sequence is TGTGCCAGCAGTTCGGTACAGAGCGGGGGGGGCTACACCTTC. Translated, it gives CASSSVQSGGGYTF. The V call is TRBV28, the J call TRBJ1-2, with D possibly TRBD1 on 5 matching bases. CDR1 is MDHEN and CDR2 is SYDVKM in the germline V gene. V gave up 4 bases and J gave up 8 bases, with 17 bases separating them. The CDR3 is made up of 14 amino acids.